This T cell receptor beta chain was recovered during a study of T-cell reconstitution after alpha-beta-depleted transplantation in children. In its sample, this clonotype was seen many times. As yet, its antigen is unknown. For TCRbeta, the library was prepared with unique molecular identifiers. TCRdb analysed the PCR reads with MiXCR anew, one entry per CDR3 protein. The table records roughly 76,000 distinct CDR3 sequences, approximately 10% of them present only once. Germline V CDR1 and CDR2: SQVTM, ANQGSEA. With V trimmed by 5 bases and J by 5 bases, 7 bases remained unmatched. The CDR3 consists of 13 residues. General study points: As was reported, about two months after transplant, alpha-beta T cells came from several hundred expanded graft clones. Counts and diversity of T cells one year after transplant came mostly from newly produced T cells.

This receptor was taken from a boy aged 5-17 years with acute myeloid leukemia, due to receive a stem cell transplant. The V call is TRBV29-1, the J call TRBJ1-1; 8 positions agree with TRBD1. The material was PBMCs, obtained before TCRalphabeta/CD19-depleted stem cell transplant. This CDR3 is CSVHYRGGTEAFF. The CDR3 nucleotides read TGCAGCGTTCATTACAGGGGGGGGACTGAAGCTTTCTTT. Using reference TRBV29-1 and TRBJ1-1 for the parts outside the CDR3, the full variable domain is SAVISQKPSRDICQRGTSLTIQCQVDSQVTMMFWYRQQPGQSLTLIATANQGSEATYESGFVIDKFPISRPNLTFSTLTVSNMSPEDSSIYLCSVHYRGGTEAFFGQGTRLTVV.